What follows are 2 T cell receptor beta chains derived from one specimen sequenced in a study of beta chain features in type 1 diabetes. The sequenced template was cDNA made from the entire isolated RNA. TCRdb's copy holds only in-frame clones and misses some; the assay was immunoSEQ multiplex PCR. The data show about 340,000 clones, 6.5% to 10% seen once. Sequenced input: central memory CD4+ T cells from blood. Receptor source: a woman aged 18-30 years in good health.

A few counts support this clone. The V call is TRBV5-4, the J call TRBJ1-2; 9 bases are a match to TRBD1. The V segment lost 4 bases and the J segment 7 bases; nucleotides outside the gene matches: 5. The germline V gene has CDR1 SGHNT and CDR2 YYREEE (reference sequence). The CDR3 sequence is 13 residues long. CDR3 in DNA: TGTGCCAGCAGCAAACAGGGGGCTGGTGGCTACACCTTC. Translated, it gives CASSKQGAGGYTF.

This clone occurred many times. The chain carries TRBV9 and TRBJ2-1, with 8 nucleotides matching TRBD2. With V trimmed by 6 bases and J by 5 bases, 10 bases remained unmatched. The germline CDR1 and CDR2 sequences are SGDLS and YYNGEE. The CDR3 extends over 15 amino acids. The CDR3: CASNIHGRADNEQFF. CDR3 coding DNA: TGTGCCAGCAACATCCACGGGAGGGCGGACAATGAGCAGTTCTTC.